The rows below give T cell receptor beta chains drawn from one sample of a study of shared clonotypes between healthy human individuals. Profiling relied on immunoSEQ multiplex PCR, and the TCRdb table lists in-frame clones only, not all of them. Here the sample spans some 380,000 clones, around 96% being singletons. The specimen was memory CD8+ T cells sorted from blood. These receptor sequences come from a young man in good health. Each CDR3 is given without its conserved first and last residue. A D gene is named only where the DNA matches it firmly.

d_call: NA
v_call: TRBV6-5
cdr3_aa: ASSPTRRQYNEQF

d_call: TRBD1
v_call: TRBV28
cdr3_aa: ASSIGQGGGETQY

d_call: NA
v_call: TRBV6-7
cdr3_aa: ASSYVASQETQY

d_call: TRBD2
v_call: TRBV6-1
cdr3_aa: ASTTSAFYEQY

d_call: TRBD2
v_call: TRBV5-6
cdr3_aa: ASSPGTSGRAYEQY

d_call: NA
v_call: TRBV29-1
cdr3_aa: SVLITGELF

d_call: TRBD1
v_call: TRBV2
cdr3_aa: ASTWTGGLNTEAF

d_call: NA
v_call: TRBV30
cdr3_aa: AGGFRNEQY

d_call: TRBD2
v_call: TRBV6-6
cdr3_aa: ASSYGAAGADEQY

d_call: TRBD2
v_call: TRBV27
cdr3_aa: ASSLQSTSKGTDTQY

d_call: NA
v_call: TRBV19
cdr3_aa: ASSMLQGGGYGYT

d_call: TRBD1
v_call: TRBV30
cdr3_aa: AGGQGSYEQY

d_call: NA
v_call: TRBV7-9
cdr3_aa: ASSPPSTGYGYT

d_call: TRBD1
v_call: TRBV11-1
cdr3_aa: ASSQNRGLAGANVLT

d_call: TRBD2
v_call: TRBV5-1
cdr3_aa: ASSQREPYEQY

d_call: TRBD1
v_call: TRBV30
cdr3_aa: AWSVGQGAYEQY

d_call: NA
v_call: TRBV28
cdr3_aa: ASSFQGFQPQH

d_call: TRBD1
v_call: TRBV7-9
cdr3_aa: ASNLGQGDTGELF

d_call: NA
v_call: TRBV5-4
cdr3_aa: ASSTNRGTDTQY

d_call: TRBD2
v_call: TRBV27
cdr3_aa: ASRVRLAGALPSGSYEQY

d_call: NA
v_call: TRBV2
cdr3_aa: ASIVRPYQETQY

d_call: TRBD1
v_call: TRBV29-1
cdr3_aa: SAGQGLYGYT

d_call: NA
v_call: TRBV9
cdr3_aa: ASSVGQGWGSYEQY